Listed below are T cell receptor beta chains from one sample, sequenced in a study of CD8+ T cells in alopecia areata. Sequenced by immunoSEQ multiplex PCR; TCRdb stores in-frame clones only, minus some. This table has over 100,000 clones, more than 45% appearing once. The sample here was CD4+ T cells sorted from blood, taken at week 4, from a patient treated with tofacitinib. All receptors derive from a human donor with alopecia areata. CDR3s include the opening cysteine and the closing phenylalanine or tryptophan. D genes are given only for firm matches. A row's size may be missing; if present it is once, few, many or a size class.

len | j_gene | d_gene | abundance | v_gene | CDR3aa | CDR3nt
13 | TRBJ2-1 | NA | NA | TRBV30 | CAWAPGLYNEQFF | TGTGCCTGGGCCCCAGGACTCTACAATGAGCAGTTCTTC
14 | TRBJ1-1 | TRBD1 | NA | TRBV6-5 | CASSDRVSNTEAFF | TGTGCCAGCAGTGACAGGGTATCTAACACTGAAGCTTTCTTT
12 | TRBJ2-3 | NA | NA | TRBV5-1 | CASSFNTDTQYF | TGCGCCAGCAGCTTTAATACAGATACGCAGTATTTT
15 | TRBJ2-3 | TRBD2 | few | TRBV7-6 | CASSRGLAGEDTQYF | TGTGCCAGCAGCAGAGGACTAGCGGGAGAAGATACGCAGTATTTT
15 | TRBJ2-7 | NA | NA | TRBV7-2 | CASRPDPNPGYEQYF | TGTGCCAGCAGGCCCGATCCCAACCCAGGCTACGAGCAGTACTTC
14 | TRBJ2-4 | TRBD1 | NA | TRBV9 | CASSARQGPDIQYF | TGTGCCAGCAGCGCCAGACAGGGTCCGGACATTCAGTACTTC
17 | TRBJ1-4 | TRBD1 | NA | TRBV13 | CASSISTGGSPNEKLFF | TGTGCCAGCAGTATCTCGACAGGGGGCTCACCTAATGAAAAACTGTTTTTT
14 | TRBJ1-5 | NA | once | TRBV6-6 | CASRSTVTNQPQHF | TGTGCCAGCAGGTCGACAGTGACCAATCAGCCCCAGCATTTT
14 | TRBJ1-4 | NA | NA | TRBV6-5 | CASSDSGWDEKLFF | TGTGCCAGCAGTGATTCAGGTTGGGATGAAAAACTGTTTTTT
15 | TRBJ2-2 | NA | few | TRBV7-9 | CASSLMGRNTGELFF | TGTGCCAGCAGCTTAATGGGCAGGAACACCGGGGAGCTGTTTTTT
13 | TRBJ2-1 | NA | NA | TRBV9 | CASSVTGAYEQFF | TGTGCCAGCAGCGTAACGGGGGCCTATGAGCAGTTCTTC
14 | TRBJ2-7 | NA | NA | TRBV18 | CASSPSHYRTEQYF | TGTGCCAGCTCCCCGAGCCACTACCGTACCGAGCAGTACTTC
17 | TRBJ2-1 | NA | once | TRBV13 | CASSLRASSSSYNEQFF | TGTGCCAGCAGCTTACGGGCCAGCTCGAGCTCCTACAATGAGCAGTTCTTC
15 | TRBJ1-3 | TRBD1 | NA | TRBV2 | CASFKTGFSGNTIYF | TGTGCCAGCTTCAAGACAGGGTTCTCTGGAAACACCATATATTTT
11 | TRBJ1-2 | TRBD1 | NA | TRBV29-1 | CSGGQGTGYTF | TGCAGCGGGGGACAGGGTACCGGCTACACCTTC
15 | TRBJ1-6 | NA | few | TRBV6-5 | CASSPLKGRRSPLHF | TGTGCCAGCAGCCCTCTTAAGGGCCGTCGGTCACCCCTCCACTTT
13 | TRBJ2-3 | NA | few | TRBV29-1 | CSVGGRERMAQYF | TGCAGCGTGGGGGGCCGGGAACGGATGGCGCAGTATTTT
11 | TRBJ2-1 | NA | NA | TRBV29-1 | CSVVSVYEQFF | TGCAGCGTTGTATCAGTCTATGAGCAGTTCTTC
14 | TRBJ2-1 | TRBD2 | NA | TRBV5-1 | CASSLGDYYNEQFF | TGCGCCAGCAGCCTGGGGGACTACTACAATGAGCAGTTCTTC
14 | TRBJ1-1 | TRBD1 | many | TRBV19 | CASKRQGGGTEAFF | TGTGCCAGTAAGCGACAGGGCGGGGGCACTGAAGCTTTCTTT
14 | TRBJ1-4 | NA | NA | TRBV4-1 | CASSQGGTNEKLFF | TGCGCCAGCAGCCAGGGGGGGACTAATGAAAAACTGTTTTTT
14 | TRBJ2-5 | NA | few | TRBV7-2 | CASSGRLVQETQYF | TGTGCCAGCAGCGGTCGACTAGTGCAAGAGACCCAGTACTTC
17 | TRBJ1-2 | NA | NA | TRBV5-1 | CASSFWTGTLTNYGYTF | TGCGCCAGCAGCTTCTGGACCGGGACACTAACTAACTATGGCTACACCTTC
14 | TRBJ2-1 | NA | NA | TRBV30 | CAWSGSRVHNEQFF | TGTGCCTGGAGTGGGAGCAGGGTCCACAATGAGCAGTTCTTC
12 | TRBJ1-1 | NA | NA | TRBV29-1 | CSVGSLNTEAFF | TGCAGCGTTGGTAGCCTGAACACTGAAGCTTTCTTT
13 | TRBJ1-1 | NA | NA | TRBV29-1 | CSVAPTGHTEAFF | TGCAGCGTTGCCCCGACAGGACACACTGAAGCTTTCTTT
14 | TRBJ1-2 | TRBD1 | NA | TRBV29-1 | CSVVRLDRGSGYTF | TGCAGCGTCGTACGGTTGGACAGGGGGTCGGGCTACACCTTC
14 | TRBJ2-5 | TRBD1 | NA | TRBV6-1 | CASSPRQGQETQYF | TGTGCCAGCAGTCCAAGACAGGGACAAGAGACCCAGTACTTC
12 | TRBJ2-1 | NA | once | TRBV29-1 | CSVDRGYNEQFF | TGCAGCGTTGATAGGGGCTACAATGAGCAGTTCTTC
14 | TRBJ1-4 | NA | few | TRBV7-9 | CASSLGGIDEKLFF | TGTGCCAGCAGCTTAGGCGGGATTGACGAAAAACTGTTTTTT
15 | TRBJ1-3 | NA | NA | TRBV25-1 | CASSVDGSSGNTIYF | TGTGCCAGCAGTGTGGACGGTTCGTCCGGAAACACCATATATTTT
12 | TRBJ1-2 | NA | once | TRBV9 | CASSVGNYGYTF | TGTGCCAGCAGCGTAGGGAACTATGGCTACACCTTC
15 | TRBJ2-3 | NA | NA | TRBV30 | CAWSGRLGLTDTQYF | TGTGCCTGGAGTGGTAGACTAGGGCTCACAGATACGCAGTATTTT
13 | TRBJ1-2 | NA | NA | TRBV30 | CAWTLAGYYGYTF | TGTGCCTGGACTCTGGCAGGTTACTATGGCTACACCTTC
15 | TRBJ2-1 | NA | few | TRBV5-1 | CASSLEPGSGNEQFF | TGCGCCAGCAGCTTGGAGCCGGGTTCGGGCAATGAGCAGTTCTTC
17 | TRBJ1-1 | NA | NA | TRBV4-1 | CASSPGWVAGTRTEAFF | TGCGCCAGCAGCCCAGGGTGGGTCGCGGGCACGAGAACTGAAGCTTTCTTT
13 | TRBJ1-1 | NA | NA | TRBV9 | CASSVGEDTEAFF | TGTGCCAGCAGCGTGGGTGAAGACACTGAAGCTTTCTTT
12 | TRBJ2-3 | NA | NA | TRBV30 | CAWSVTTYTQYF | TGTGCCTGGAGTGTGACTACCTATACGCAGTATTTT
14 | TRBJ2-5 | TRBD1 | few | TRBV19 | CASSATGAGETQYF | TGTGCCAGTAGTGCGACAGGGGCGGGGGAGACCCAGTACTTC
14 | TRBJ1-2 | TRBD1 | NA | TRBV5-4 | CASSLWSGGNSYTF | TGTGCCAGCAGCTTGTGGTCAGGGGGCAATAGCTACACCTTC